A selection of T cell receptor beta chains follows, all from one sample in a study of Graves' ophthalmopathy and Graves' hyperthyroidism. TCRdb redid the calling of the multiplex PCR reads with MiXCR, one entry per CDR3 protein. The sample lists hundreds of thousands of distinct CDR3 sequences; more than 40% were seen once. The sequenced sample was peripheral blood. The receptor set was obtained from an adult man with Graves' ophthalmopathy. Each CDR3 is given with its conserved first and last residue. A D gene is named only where the DNA matches it firmly. Expanded clones get a size class; other rows say once, few or many, or leave the size out.

DNA: TGTGCTAGCAGCCCCGGGGGGAGGAAAGAGACCCAGTACTTC
CDR3: CASSPGGRKETQYF
D: TRBD2
J: TRBJ2-5
size: .
V: TRBV25-1

DNA: TGCAGCGTTGAAGTTACGAGGAACACTGAAGCTTTCTTT
CDR3: CSVEVTRNTEAFF
D: .
J: TRBJ1-1
size: many
V: TRBV29-1

DNA: TGTGCCAGCAGCGTTGACAGCTACGAGCAGTACTTC
CDR3: CASSVDSYEQYF
D: .
J: TRBJ2-7
size: many
V: TRBV2

DNA: TGTGCCAGCAGCGCGCAGGGACAGGGGCCGGCTCAGCCCCAGCATTTT
CDR3: CASSAQGQGPAQPQHF
D: TRBD1
J: TRBJ1-5
size: .
V: TRBV11-2

DNA: TGCAGCTTGGAACTAGCGGGAGCTGGGGAGCAGTACTTC
CDR3: CSLELAGAGEQYF
D: TRBD2
J: TRBJ2-7
size: .
V: TRBV29-1

DNA: TGTGCCAGCAGTGCTAGACGGCAGTACAATCAGCCCCAGCATTTT
CDR3: CASSARRQYNQPQHF
D: .
J: TRBJ1-5
size: few
V: TRBV7-2

DNA: TGTGCCAGCAGTTTCAGAGATTCAGCAGCTTTCTTT
CDR3: CASSFRDSAAFF
D: .
J: TRBJ1-1
size: .
V: TRBV7-3

DNA: TGTGCCAGCAGTTTATCGGCAGGGTCAGGTGAAAAACTGTTTTTT
CDR3: CASSLSAGSGEKLFF
D: .
J: TRBJ1-4
size: .
V: TRBV2

DNA: TGTGCCGGGATACTAGCGGGTAACACCGGGGAGCTGTTTTTT
CDR3: CAGILAGNTGELFF
D: TRBD2
J: TRBJ2-2
size: many
V: TRBV7-9

DNA: TGTGCCAGCAGTGAAGCGCGCGTTAGGGCCAACGTCCTGACTTTC
CDR3: CASSEARVRANVLTF
D: .
J: TRBJ2-6
size: .
V: TRBV10-3

DNA: TGCAGTGCTAGAGTGGCAGGTAAATGGAACACTGAAGCTTTCTTT
CDR3: CSARVAGKWNTEAFF
D: .
J: TRBJ1-1
size: many
V: TRBV20-1

DNA: TGTGCCTGGAGTGTACCAGGGTCAGCCTACGAGCAGTACTTC
CDR3: CAWSVPGSAYEQYF
D: .
J: TRBJ2-7
size: .
V: TRBV30

DNA: TGTGCCAGCAGCTACGGGACAGGGGGATCACCCCTCCACTTT
CDR3: CASSYGTGGSPLHF
D: TRBD1
J: TRBJ1-6
size: .
V: TRBV5-4

DNA: TGTGCCACCCAGGGCGGGGGTGGCGAGTACGAGCAGTACTTC
CDR3: CATQGGGGEYEQYF
D: TRBD2
J: TRBJ2-7
size: many
V: TRBV10-3

DNA: TGTGCCAGCCAATCCGCTAATTCACCCCTCCACTTT
CDR3: CASQSANSPLHF
D: .
J: TRBJ1-6
size: .
V: TRBV9

DNA: TGTGCCAGCAGCCAAGGGGTTTACAGGAACACTGAAGCTTTCTTT
CDR3: CASSQGVYRNTEAFF
D: .
J: TRBJ1-1
size: .
V: TRBV7-9

DNA: TGTGCCATCAAGGGACAGGGGGCCGAGGGCTACACCTTC
CDR3: CAIKGQGAEGYTF
D: TRBD1
J: TRBJ1-2
size: .
V: TRBV10-3

DNA: TGTGCCAGCAGTTATTTGGGGGACAACTCCTATGGCTACACCTTC
CDR3: CASSYLGDNSYGYTF
D: .
J: TRBJ1-2
size: .
V: TRBV6-6

DNA: TGTGCCAGCAGCCGTTCCGGGACAGGGGACGCGGTGTACTTC
CDR3: CASSRSGTGDAVYF
D: TRBD1
J: TRBJ2-7
size: .
V: TRBV7-9

DNA: TGTGCCAGCAGCTTGGTCAGCGGGGGCCTCGGACAGACCCAGTACTTC
CDR3: CASSLVSGGLGQTQYF
D: TRBD2
J: TRBJ2-5
size: many
V: TRBV11-2

DNA: TGCAGTGCTAGAGATATAAGCTCCTACGAGCAGTACTTC
CDR3: CSARDISSYEQYF
D: .
J: TRBJ2-7
size: few
V: TRBV20-1

DNA: TGTGCCAGCAGCATCGGGACAGGGGGCGTTCGGCAGTACTTC
CDR3: CASSIGTGGVRQYF
D: TRBD1
J: TRBJ2-7
size: once
V: TRBV7-9

DNA: TGCGCCAGCAGCCAAGGCGACTCGGGACAGAGGAACTATGGCTACACCTTC
CDR3: CASSQGDSGQRNYGYTF
D: TRBD1
J: TRBJ1-2
size: .
V: TRBV4-1

DNA: TGTGCCACCAGTGATTGGGGGGAACTTTCCTCCGATACGCAGTATTTT
CDR3: CATSDWGELSSDTQYF
D: .
J: TRBJ2-3
size: once
V: TRBV24-1

DNA: TGTGCCAGCACCTTGGGGAGGGTCCAGTACTTC
CDR3: CASTLGRVQYF
D: TRBD2
J: TRBJ2-5
size: many
V: TRBV7-2

DNA: TGTGCCAGCAGTGGTGCTTCGGACAGCGGCTTAGTCCTTCTAGGCACAGATACGCAGTATTTT
CDR3: CASSGASDSGLVLLGTDTQYF
D: .
J: TRBJ2-3
size: once
V: TRBV25-1

DNA: TGCGCCAGCAGCCCGGGGGGCGGGCGCAATCAGCCCCAGCATTTT
CDR3: CASSPGGGRNQPQHF
D: .
J: TRBJ1-5
size: .
V: TRBV5-1

DNA: TGTGCCAGTAGTATAGACACTAGCGGGAGCTCGGAGACCCAGCATTTT
CDR3: CASSIDTSGSSETQHF
D: .
J: TRBJ1-5
size: once
V: TRBV19

DNA: TGCGCCAGCAGCTGGAGCGGGAGTGGGGCCAACGTCCTGACTTTC
CDR3: CASSWSGSGANVLTF
D: TRBD2
J: TRBJ2-6
size: many
V: TRBV5-1

DNA: TGTGCCAGCAGCTCTACAGGACGCAGCACCGGGGAGCTGTTTTTT
CDR3: CASSSTGRSTGELFF
D: .
J: TRBJ2-2
size: .
V: TRBV7-3

DNA: TGTGCCAGCACCTTTCCAAGAGGCTACGAGCAGTACTTC
CDR3: CASTFPRGYEQYF
D: .
J: TRBJ2-7
size: many
V: TRBV7-8

DNA: TGTGCCAGCTCACCACGGGATACCGATCAGCCCCAGCATTTT
CDR3: CASSPRDTDQPQHF
D: .
J: TRBJ1-5
size: .
V: TRBV10-2

DNA: TGTGCCAGCAGATTTACAGGGGGCACCACTGAAGCTTTCTTT
CDR3: CASRFTGGTTEAFF
D: TRBD1
J: TRBJ1-1
size: .
V: TRBV7-2

DNA: TGCAGCGTAGCGGGACAGGGAGCGGGCTACACCTTC
CDR3: CSVAGQGAGYTF
D: TRBD1
J: TRBJ1-2
size: .
V: TRBV29-1

DNA: TGTGCCAGCAGCCATACCTGGACAGGGCTGAACACTGGAGCTTTCTTT
CDR3: CASSHTWTGLNTGAFF
D: TRBD1
J: TRBJ1-1
size: .
V: TRBV7-9

DNA: TGTGCCAGCAGCTCCCCCGTAGAGGTGTTTAGCTATGGCTACACCTTC
CDR3: CASSSPVEVFSYGYTF
D: .
J: TRBJ1-2
size: many
V: TRBV7-6

DNA: TGTGCCAGCAGCGTAGGCTCCAACGGCCTCTACGAGCAGTACTTC
CDR3: CASSVGSNGLYEQYF
D: .
J: TRBJ2-7
size: many
V: TRBV9

DNA: TGCAGCGTTAGGGAGGGAGCCAACAATGAGCAGTTCTTC
CDR3: CSVREGANNEQFF
D: TRBD2
J: TRBJ2-1
size: .
V: TRBV29-1

DNA: TGTGCCAGCAGCGGGAGGGCCGGAGAGACCCAGTACTTC
CDR3: CASSGRAGETQYF
D: TRBD2
J: TRBJ2-5
size: many
V: TRBV7-9

DNA: TGTGCCAGTAGTGGGGGCCTTACCTACGAGCAGTACTTC
CDR3: CASSGGLTYEQYF
D: .
J: TRBJ2-7
size: many
V: TRBV19

DNA: TGTGCCAGCAGCTCGCGTGGCGACGGACAGGGGCCGCGAGACACCATATATTTT
CDR3: CASSSRGDGQGPRDTIYF
D: TRBD1
J: TRBJ1-3
size: .
V: TRBV25-1

DNA: TGTGCCATCGAAAGGACAGGGGTAGTCGGGGAGCAGTACTTC
CDR3: CAIERTGVVGEQYF
D: TRBD1
J: TRBJ2-7
size: .
V: TRBV10-3

DNA: TGTGCCAGCAGCTTAGTGGGGGGCTATGGCTACACCTTC
CDR3: CASSLVGGYGYTF
D: .
J: TRBJ1-2
size: many
V: TRBV7-9

DNA: TGCAGCGTTGGACAGGGGGGGAGCATCGTCCTGACTTTC
CDR3: CSVGQGGSIVLTF
D: TRBD1
J: TRBJ2-6
size: .
V: TRBV29-1

DNA: TGTGCCAGCACAGCGCTACAGGCGACAACTGAAGCTTTCTTT
CDR3: CASTALQATTEAFF
D: .
J: TRBJ1-1
size: .
V: TRBV7-9

DNA: TGCGCCAGCAGCCGTGACCCGGCGGGTGAAAAACTGTTTTTT
CDR3: CASSRDPAGEKLFF
D: .
J: TRBJ1-4
size: many
V: TRBV5-1

DNA: TGTGCCAGCAGCTTAGTAGGGACAGGGAACGAGCAGTACTTC
CDR3: CASSLVGTGNEQYF
D: TRBD1
J: TRBJ2-7
size: many
V: TRBV7-9

DNA: TGCAGTACTAGCGCTAACACTGAAGCTTTCTTT
CDR3: CSTSANTEAFF
D: .
J: TRBJ1-1
size: .
V: TRBV20-1

DNA: TGTGCCACCAGTGATTTGGGCCTCGAGCAGTACTTC
CDR3: CATSDLGLEQYF
D: .
J: TRBJ2-7
size: many
V: TRBV24-1

DNA: TGTGCCAGCAGTGCTAGTGGCGGCGACTCTGATGAAAAACTGTTTTTT
CDR3: CASSASGGDSDEKLFF
D: .
J: TRBJ1-4
size: once
V: TRBV25-1

DNA: TGTGCCAGCAGCTTAGTTCGGGCATGGTCTAATGAAAAACTGTTTTTT
CDR3: CASSLVRAWSNEKLFF
D: .
J: TRBJ1-4
size: .
V: TRBV7-9